This T cell receptor (beta chain) was found in a study of cytomegalovirus exposure and HLA in healthy donors. Background on the study: Counted in an early data release were about 80 million unique TCRs from HLA-typed donors. Study-wide points: Available immune exposure information covered CMV serostatus only. Later analysis reportedly placed an Asian-associated ancestry cluster below the roughly 700-donor mean in N-insertions.

A note on this clone: Its antigen is still unknown.

The PCR employed 60 Vbeta primers together with 13 Jbeta primers. Assay used: immunoSEQ multiplex PCR; TCRdb lists only in-frame clones, some missing. The sample lists over 150,000 clones; around 80% were seen once. The sequenced material came from PBMCs. This TCR was sampled from a woman aged 25 to 45 in good health and CMV-seropositive.

The CDR3 DNA reads TGTGCCAGCAGTTTATCAAAGGGGGCGCTTGGAGAAAAACTGTTTTTT. This sequence encodes CASSLSKGALGEKLFF. The rearrangement joins TRBV28 to TRBJ1-4, with 7 positions matching TRBD1. V shed 1 base and J 8 bases; nucleotides not matched to a gene: 10. CDR1 MDHEN and CDR2 SYDVKM come from the germline V gene. The CDR3 extends over 16 amino acids.